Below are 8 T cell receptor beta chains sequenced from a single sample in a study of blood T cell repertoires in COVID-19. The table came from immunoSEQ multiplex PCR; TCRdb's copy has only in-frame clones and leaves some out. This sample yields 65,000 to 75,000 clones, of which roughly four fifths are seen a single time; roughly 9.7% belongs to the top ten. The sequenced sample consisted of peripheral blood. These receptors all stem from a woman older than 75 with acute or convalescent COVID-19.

The CDR3 region has the DNA TGCGCCAGCAGCTTAGGGGTAGATTATGGCTACACCTTC. Protein product: CASSLGVDYGYTF. The chain uses TRBV5-1 and TRBJ1-2, with a tentative D call TRBD1 (5 bases). V lost 2 bases and J lost 5, with 10 bases in between. This CDR3 spans 13 amino acids. Germline assignment: CDR1 SGHRS and CDR2 YFSETQ. Full variable domain (missing parts from reference TRBV5-1 and TRBJ1-2): KAGVTQTPRYLIKTRGQQVTLSCSPISGHRSVSWYQQTPGQGLQFLFEYFSETQRNKGNFPGRFSGRQFSNSRSEMNVSTLELGDSALYLCASSLGVDYGYTFGSGTRLTVV.

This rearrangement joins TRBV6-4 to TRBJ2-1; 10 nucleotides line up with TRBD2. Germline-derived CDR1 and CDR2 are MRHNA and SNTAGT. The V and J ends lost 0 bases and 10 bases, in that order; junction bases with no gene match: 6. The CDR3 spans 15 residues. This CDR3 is CASSDSSGGAKEQFF. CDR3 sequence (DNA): TGTGCCAGCAGTGACTCAAGCGGGGGGGCCAAGGAGCAGTTCTTC.

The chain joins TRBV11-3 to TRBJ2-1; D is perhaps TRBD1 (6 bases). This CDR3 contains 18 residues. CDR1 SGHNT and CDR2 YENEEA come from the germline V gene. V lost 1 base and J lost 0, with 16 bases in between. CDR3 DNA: TGTGCCAGCAGCTTAGGGACAGAAAAACCGAGCTCCTACAATGAGCAGTTCTTC. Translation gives CASSLGTEKPSSYNEQFF. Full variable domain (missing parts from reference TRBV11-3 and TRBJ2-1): EAGVVQSPRYKIIEKKQPVAFWCNPISGHNTLYWYLQNLGQGPELLIRYENEEAVDDSQLPKDRFSAERLKGVDSTLKIQPAELGDSAVYLCASSLGTEKPSSYNEQFFGPGTRLTVL.

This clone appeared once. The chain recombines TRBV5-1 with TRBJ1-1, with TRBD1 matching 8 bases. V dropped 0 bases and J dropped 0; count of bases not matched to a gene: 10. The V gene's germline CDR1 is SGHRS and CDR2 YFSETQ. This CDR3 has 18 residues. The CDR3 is CASSLATGGLRMNTEAFF. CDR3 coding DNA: TGCGCCAGCAGCTTGGCAACAGGGGGACTACGCATGAACACTGAAGCTTTCTTT.

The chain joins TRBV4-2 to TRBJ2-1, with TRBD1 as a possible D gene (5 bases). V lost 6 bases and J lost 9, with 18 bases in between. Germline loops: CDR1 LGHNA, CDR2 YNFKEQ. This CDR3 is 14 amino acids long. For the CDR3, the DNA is TGTGCCAGCAGACTCCTAGGGTCAGGGTCTGAGCAGTTCTTC. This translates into CASRLLGSGSEQFF.

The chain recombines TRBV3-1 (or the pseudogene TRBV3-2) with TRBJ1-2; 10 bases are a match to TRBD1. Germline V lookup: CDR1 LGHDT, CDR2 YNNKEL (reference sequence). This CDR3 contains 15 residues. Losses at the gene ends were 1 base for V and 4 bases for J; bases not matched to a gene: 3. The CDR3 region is CASSQVRTGGYGYTF. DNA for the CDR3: TGTGCCAGCAGCCAAGTCAGGACAGGGGGCTATGGCTACACCTTC.

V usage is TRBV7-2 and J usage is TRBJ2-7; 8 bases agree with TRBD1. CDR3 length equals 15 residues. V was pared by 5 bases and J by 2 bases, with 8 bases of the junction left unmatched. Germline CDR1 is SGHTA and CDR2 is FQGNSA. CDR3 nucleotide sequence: TGTGCCAGCAGCCAGGGACAGGCCCCTACCTACGAGCAGTACTTC. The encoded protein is CASSQGQAPTYEQYF.

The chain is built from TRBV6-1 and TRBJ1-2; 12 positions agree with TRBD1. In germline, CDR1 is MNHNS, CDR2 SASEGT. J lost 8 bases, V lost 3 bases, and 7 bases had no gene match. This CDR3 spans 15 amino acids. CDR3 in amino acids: CASSDRDRGPIGYTF. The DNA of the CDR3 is TGTGCCAGCAGTGATCGGGACAGGGGGCCTATCGGCTACACCTTC.